The entry that follows covers one T cell receptor (beta chain) sequence. The CDR3 has 13 amino acids. V was clipped by 7 bases and J by 6 bases; unmatched bases: 7. Looked up from germline, CDR1 is GTSNPN and CDR2 is SVGIG (reference sequence). The data belong to a study of blood T cell repertoires in COVID-19. The overall study: From the United States, Italy and Spain came samples of acute and convalescent COVID-19. In each case, the material was cDNA or gDNA derived from T cells, B-cell-depleted T cells, or PBMCs.

Per the authors' pipeline: Researchers report that nucleated cell counts were estimated from reference gene primer amplification. Repertoires were generated with immunoSEQ multiplex PCR, while TCRdb's copy carries only in-frame clones and drops some. V and J calls and clone size are those listed in that table; D and trimming were worked out from the DNA. The sample has tens of thousands of clones, more than 80% seen once. Sequenced material: peripheral blood. The chain carries TRBV30 and TRBJ1-5; 9 bases map to TRBD1. The source is a woman of 80 years or more with active or convalescent COVID-19. The CDR3: CASQQGAGQPQHF. The CDR3 nucleotides are TGTGCCTCGCAACAGGGGGCCGGTCAGCCCCAGCATTTT. The full variable domain, completed using reference TRBV30 and TRBJ1-5, is SQTIHQWPATLVQPVGSPLSLECTVEGTSNPNLYWYRQAAGRGLQLLFYSVGIGQISSEVPQNLSASRPQDRQFILSSKKLLLSDSGFYLCASQQGAGQPQHFGDGTRLSIL.